What follows is one T cell receptor (beta chain) and its context. The investigators reverse transcribed all of the isolated RNA, so they sequenced expressed TCRB transcripts. An average of around 3.5 million reads was obtained for naive, central memory and regulatory T cell samples. Using immunoSEQ multiplex PCR, the repertoire was profiled, and TCRdb retains in-frame clones only, with some absent. The sample shows some 410,000 clones, approximately 15% of them seen only once. This record comes from a study of beta chain features in type 1 diabetes. The CDR3 is made up of 12 amino acids. V was pared by 1 base and J by 5 bases, with 3 bases between. CDR1 and CDR2 from the germline V gene are LNHDA and SQIVND (reference sequence).

The sample was naive CD4+ T cells from blood. This chain joins TRBV19 and TRBJ2-4; D call uncertain. This TCR came from a young man in good health. The CDR3 DNA reads as TGTGCCAGTAGTATAGGACAAAACATTCAGTACTTC. This codes for CASSIGQNIQYF.